The clone carrying this T cell receptor (beta chain) was detected many times. The antigen is unknown. Making use of molecular barcodes, quantitative 5'-RACE generated TCR beta libraries. TCRdb analysed the 5' RACE reads with MiXCR anew, one entry per CDR3 protein. The table records 200,000 to 250,000 distinct CDR3 sequences, approximately 8% of them present only once. This sample was taken from a study of CD8 T cells in ankylosing spondylitis. Study-wide results and caveats: Earlier reports found some motif variants in synovial fluid and blood in reactive arthritis. Within ankylosing spondylitis blood, a TCR beta motif made up of eight or nine highly homologous variants appeared to be characteristic. There was reportedly significant enrichment of clones that were disease-linked in matched ankylosing spondylitis synovial fluid.

Germline CDR1 SGHVS, CDR2 FQNEAQ. V shed 5 bases and J 9 bases; nucleotides not matched to a gene: 20. The CDR3 consists of 19 residues. The rearrangement links TRBV7-8 to TRBJ2-1; 12 nucleotides match TRBD1. The sample consisted of blood, either unsorted or a sorted T cell fraction (not recorded which). This sequence was found in a female donor with ankylosing spondylitis or in good health (not recorded which). CDR3 sequence reads: CASSRGTGGVGLDNREQFF. CDR3 coding DNA: TGTGCCAGCAGCCGCGGGACAGGGGGCGTGGGACTAGACAACCGTGAGCAGTTCTTC. Full variable domain (remainder filled in from reference TRBV7-8 and TRBJ2-1): GAGVSQSPRYKVAKRGQDVALRCDPISGHVSLFWYQQALGQGPEFLTYFQNEAQLDKSGLPSDRFFAERPEGSVSTLKIQRTQQEDSAVYLCASSRGTGGVGLDNREQFFGPGTRLTVL.